The 23 T cell receptor beta chains below come from one sample, sequenced in a study of vaccination and CD4 T cells after COVID-19. Treatment specified: roughly nine-day PBMC culture with coronavirus spike peptide pools or control peptides (ViraFEST assay). Sequenced with the Oncomine TCR Beta short-read assay was DNA taken from cultured CD4+ T cells. Using its own MiXCR run on the PCR reads, TCRdb lists one record per CDR3 protein. The sample comprises roughly 12,000 distinct CDR3 sequences, under 55% of which are singletons, and 20% to 25% rests with the top ten. These receptors are not linked to any known antigen. The sample taken for sequencing was CD4+ T cells from blood, cultured in vitro. These receptors all come from a human donor who had recovered from COVID-19.

The chain is built from TRBV7-2 and TRBJ1-6; D is ambiguous. Looked up from germline, CDR1 is SGHTA and CDR2 is FQGNSA. The CDR3 sequence is 15 residues long. Trimming removed 5 bases at V and 7 bases at J, with 15 bases between. This CDR3 reads CASSAPTDGNSPLHF. CDR3 coding DNA: TGTGCCAGCAGCGCCCCAACAGACGGGAATTCACCCCTCCACTTT. Full variable domain (remainder filled in from reference TRBV7-2 and TRBJ1-6): GAGVSQSPSNKVTEKGKDVELRCDPISGHTALYWYRQSLGQGLEFLIYFQGNSAPDKSGLPSDRFSAERTGGSVSTLTIQRTQQEDSAVYLCASSAPTDGNSPLHFGNGTRLTVT.

The genes are TRBV20-1 and TRBJ1-5; D is ambiguous. CDR3 length equals 12 residues. Germline-derived CDR1 and CDR2 are DFQATT and SNEGSKA (reference sequence). V was trimmed by 6 bases and J by 2 bases, leaving 8 bases between them. The CDR3 DNA sequence: TGCAGTGCCCGACAAGGCAATCAGCCCCAGCATTTT. It specifies CSARQGNQPQHF.

This chain connects TRBV20-1 to TRBJ2-2; D remains unclear. The V end lost 5 bases, the J end lost 2 bases, and 3 bases lay between the germline ends. Germline V gene data show CDR1 as DFQATT and CDR2 as SNEGSKA (reference sequence). The CDR3 runs to 11 residues. CDR3 sequence: CSAENTGELFF. CDR3 DNA sequence: TGCAGTGCTGAAAACACCGGGGAGCTGTTTTTT.

This clonotype was observed a handful of times. The V call is TRBV20-1, the J call TRBJ2-1; 9 nucleotides line up with TRBD2. The germline gives CDR1 DFQATT, CDR2 SNEGSKA (reference sequence). The trim removed 0 bases at V and 5 bases at J, leaving 8 bases unmatched. The CDR3 covers 16 residues. This CDR3 is CSARDRWTSVNNEQFF. The CDR3 DNA sequence: TGCAGTGCTAGAGATCGTTGGACTAGCGTAAACAATGAGCAGTTCTTC.

The chain combines TRBV6-5 with TRBJ1-6; weak D call: TRBD1 (6 bases). The V gene lost 2 bases and the J gene lost 13 bases, with 15 bases spanning the gap. CDR3 length: 14 amino acids. CDR1 and CDR2 (germline): MNHEY, SVGAGI. CDR3 DNA: TGTGCCAGCAGTTACAGGGGGTCTTCTTCGCCCCTCCACTTT. Amino acids: CASSYRGSSSPLHF.

V usage is TRBV12-3 or TRBV12-4 and J usage is TRBJ1-3; D perhaps matches TRBD1 (5 bases). The V end lost 6 bases, the J end lost 4 bases, and 13 bases lay between the germline ends. This CDR3 contains 14 residues. The CDR3 sequence: CASSKRRGGNTIYF. The CDR3 DNA reads TGTGCCAGCAGCAAGAGACGGGGGGGAAACACCATATATTTT.

The chain carries TRBV7-3 and TRBJ2-5; no definite D call. The germline V gene has CDR1 SGHTA and CDR2 FQGTGA. The V and J ends lost 0 bases and 5 bases respectively, with 7 bases between them. CDR3 size: 13 residues. CDR3 residues: CASSLTGGETQYF. DNA of the CDR3: TGTGCCAGCAGCTTAACAGGTGGCGAGACCCAGTACTTC. Based on the CDR3 plus reference TRBV7-3 and TRBJ2-5, the full variable domain is GAGVSQTPSNKVTEKGKYVELRCDPISGHTALYWYRQSLGQGPEFLIYFQGTGAADDSGLPNDRFFAVRPEGSVSTLKIQRTERGDSAVYLCASSLTGGETQYFGPGTRLLVL.

This clonotype occurred a few times. The chain links TRBV7-2 to TRBJ2-1, with 12 bases aligning to TRBD2. V shed 5 bases and J 14 bases; nucleotides not matched to a gene: 10. The germline gives CDR1 SGHTA, CDR2 FQGNSA. The CDR3 is 14 residues long. For the CDR3, the DNA is TGTGCCAGCAGCCCCCGTCCTCGGACTAGCGGGAAGTTCTTC. This gives the protein CASSPRPRTSGKFF.

The chain has TRBV24-1 and TRBJ1-2; D is undetermined. Trimming removed 3 bases at V and 7 bases at J, with 17 bases between. Germline CDR1 and CDR2: KGHDR and SFDVKD. The CDR3 totals 15 residues. DNA of the CDR3: TGTGCCACCAGTGATCCCAGGACGGACCGCCCTGGCTACACCTTC. Protein product: CATSDPRTDRPGYTF.

In its sample, this clonotype was seen a few times. The chain couples TRBV20-1 to TRBJ2-1, with 9 positions matching TRBD2. V lost 1 base to trimming and J lost 6 bases; unmatched junction nucleotides: 7. Germline V lookup: CDR1 DFQATT, CDR2 SNEGSKA (reference sequence). This CDR3 is 15 amino acids long. CDR3 coding DNA: TGCAGTGCTAGAGTTGCGGGAGGGCCTGGCAATGAGCAGTTCTTC. Translation: CSARVAGGPGNEQFF.

Regarding this clonotype: A junction end diverges from the germline sequence, so it may reflect a read error. The V call is TRBV7-2, the J call TRBJ1-2; possibly TRBD1 for D (5 bases). The germline V gene encodes CDR1 SGHTA and CDR2 FQGNSA. CDR3 length equals 18 residues. CDR3 sequence reads: CASSPKDYSVMGEYGYTF. CDR3 sequence (DNA): TGCGCCAGCAGCCCGAAAGATTATTCGGTCATGGGGGAGTATGGCTACACCTTC.

The table lists this clonotype with a few counts. The chain carries TRBV20-1 and TRBJ2-3; D may be TRBD1 or TRBD2 (6 bases each). There are 16 residues in the CDR3. The germline V gene has CDR1 DFQATT and CDR2 SNEGSKA (reference sequence). V lost 2 bases to trimming and J lost 6 bases, with 21 bases between them. Written as DNA, the CDR3 is TGCAGTGCTAGAACCTCGGGGGCGGCTGATATGGATACGCAGTATTTT. This gives the protein CSARTSGAADMDTQYF.

The rearrangement uses TRBV14 and TRBJ2-3; 7 nucleotides line up with TRBD2. Germline V gene data show CDR1 as SGHDN and CDR2 as FVKESK. There are 17 residues in the CDR3. V shed 3 bases, J shed 6 bases, and the junction held 15 bases outside the gene matches. The CDR3 DNA follows: TGTGCCAGCAGCCATCCGCGGGAGCGGGGTATAGTGGATACGCAGTATTTT. Its protein is CASSHPRERGIVDTQYF.

This chain joins TRBV29-1 and TRBJ1-1, with D possibly TRBD1 on 5 matching bases. The germline CDR1 and CDR2 sequences are SQVTM and ANQGSEA. CDR3 length equals 14 residues. The germline V and J ends were trimmed by 7 bases and 0 bases, with 15 bases remaining between them. CDR3 sequence reads: CSAKQELLNTEAFF. For the CDR3, the DNA is TGCAGCGCTAAACAGGAATTGCTGAACACTGAAGCTTTCTTT. Together with reference TRBV29-1 and TRBJ1-1, the CDR3 gives the full variable domain: SAVISQKPSRDICQRGTSLTIQCQVDSQVTMMFWYRQQPGQSLTLIATANQGSEATYESGFVIDKFPISRPNLTFSTLTVSNMSPEDSSIYLCSAKQELLNTEAFFGQGTRLTVV.

This CDR3 reads CASSSTGTGEKLFF. CDR3 nucleotides: TGTGCCAGCAGTTCTACCGGGACAGGCGAAAAACTGTTTTTT. The chain has TRBV6-2 or TRBV6-3 and TRBJ1-4, with TRBD1 matching 8 bases. V was clipped by 4 bases and J by 8 bases; unmatched bases: 6. The CDR3 length is 14 residues. Germline V gives CDR1 MNHEY, CDR2 SVGEGT.

The chain carries TRBV28 and TRBJ1-5; D not certain. There are 13 residues in the CDR3. Deletions cut 6 bases from V and 1 base from J, with 7 bases between. Germline CDR1 reads MDHEN; CDR2 reads SYDVKM. The CDR3 nucleotides are TGTGCCAGCAGAAAATGGAGCAATCAGCCCCAGCATTTT. Translated, it gives CASRKWSNQPQHF.

CDR3 DNA: TGTGCCAGCTCAAGAGACAGGGGGCGGCACGAGCAGTACTTC. Encoded protein: CASSRDRGRHEQYF. J is TRBJ2-7 and V is TRBV7-2, with 10 bases aligning to TRBD1. The length of the CDR3 is 14 residues. CDR1 and CDR2 (germline): SGHTA, FQGNSA. The trim removed 8 bases at V and 5 bases at J, leaving 9 bases unmatched.

The rearrangement uses TRBV7-2 and TRBJ2-3, with 10 nucleotides matching TRBD2. The CDR3 has 17 amino acids. Germline CDR1 reads SGHTA; CDR2 reads FQGNSA. Losses at the gene ends were 1 base for V and 7 bases for J; bases not matched to a gene: 11. CDR3: CASSLVGASGGTNTQYF. CDR3 DNA sequence: TGTGCCAGCAGCTTAGTCGGAGCTAGCGGGGGCACTAATACGCAGTATTTT.

V is TRBV20-1 and J is TRBJ2-1; 10 bases line up with TRBD2. Unmatched junction bases numbered 10, after V lost 1 base and J lost 7 bases. Germline loops: CDR1 DFQATT, CDR2 SNEGSKA (reference sequence). The CDR3 contains 16 residues. The CDR3 sequence is CSARGHTSGRGNEQFF. The CDR3 nucleotides read TGCAGTGCTAGAGGCCATACCAGCGGGAGGGGAAATGAGCAGTTCTTC.

This clonotype was found a few times. This chain connects TRBV7-9 to TRBJ2-5; D not resolved. V was cut by 5 bases and J by 5 bases, with 9 bases left in between. Per the germline V gene, CDR1 is SEHNR and CDR2 is FQNEAQ (reference sequence). This CDR3 has 12 residues. CDR3 protein: CASSPNVETQYF. The CDR3 region has the DNA TGTGCCAGCAGCCCGAACGTGGAGACCCAGTACTTC.

The chain recombines TRBV20-1 with TRBJ1-2; TRBD1 matches 8 bases. V shed 5 bases, J shed 2 bases, and the junction held 4 bases outside the gene matches. From germline, CDR1 is DFQATT and CDR2 SNEGSKA (reference sequence). CDR3 size: 13 residues. For the CDR3, the DNA is TGCAGTGCTGAACAGGGGGGGAACTATGGCTACACCTTC. Protein: CSAEQGGNYGYTF.

This chain connects TRBV6-1 to TRBJ2-3; 11 bases align to TRBD2. This CDR3 has 16 residues. Per the germline V gene, CDR1 is MNHNS and CDR2 is SASEGT. V gave up 6 bases and J gave up 2 bases; unmatched junction bases: 7. The CDR3 sequence: CASSLRLAGITDTQYF. For the CDR3, the DNA is TGTGCCAGCAGCCTAAGACTAGCGGGGATCACAGATACGCAGTATTTT.

Only a few counts were recorded for this clonotype. The chain uses TRBV5-4 and TRBJ2-7, with 8 nucleotides matching TRBD1. Germline V gene lookup returns CDR1 SGHNT and CDR2 YYREEE (reference sequence). J was trimmed by 5 bases and V by 4 bases; bases with no gene match: 8. The CDR3 runs to 14 residues. DNA for the CDR3: TGTGCCAGCAGCCGGACAGGGAACAAGGACGAGCAGTACTTC. It encodes CASSRTGNKDEQYF.